This T cell receptor (beta chain) appears in the sequencing data of a study of T cell changes during pregnancy in multiple sclerosis. Germline V CDR1 and CDR2: MNHNS, SASEGT. This CDR3 contains 14 residues. Trimming stripped 4 bases from V and 7 bases from J, with 16 bases between. This clone was picked up one time. TCRdb keeps only in-frame clones here, not all; method: immunoSEQ multiplex PCR. The table has around 99,000 clones, roughly 92% seen once. Here the sequenced sample was peripheral blood, taken in the first trimester of pregnancy. The source is a female donor with multiple sclerosis, enrolled in a pregnancy study. The rearrangement joins TRBV6-1 to TRBJ2-5; D might be TRBD1 (6 bases). In DNA form, the CDR3 reads TGTGCCAGCAGTGTGGACAGCTTGCCGGGGACCCAGTACTTC. It is translated as CASSVDSLPGTQYF.